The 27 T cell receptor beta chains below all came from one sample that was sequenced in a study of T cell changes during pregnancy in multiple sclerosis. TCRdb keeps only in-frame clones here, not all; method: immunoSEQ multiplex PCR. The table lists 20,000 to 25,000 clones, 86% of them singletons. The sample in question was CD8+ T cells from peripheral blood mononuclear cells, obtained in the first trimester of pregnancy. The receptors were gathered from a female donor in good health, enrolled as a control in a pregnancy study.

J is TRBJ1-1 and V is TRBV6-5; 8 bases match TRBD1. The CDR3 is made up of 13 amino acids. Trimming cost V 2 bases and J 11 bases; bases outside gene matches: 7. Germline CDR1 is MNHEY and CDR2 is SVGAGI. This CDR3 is CASSYAGGVDAFF. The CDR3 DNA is TGTGCCAGCAGTTACGCAGGGGGCGTTGACGCTTTCTTT.

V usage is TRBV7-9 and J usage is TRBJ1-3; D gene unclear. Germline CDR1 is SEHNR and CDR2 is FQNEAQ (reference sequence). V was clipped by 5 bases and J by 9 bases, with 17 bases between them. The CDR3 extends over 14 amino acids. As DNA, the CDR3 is TGTGCCAGCAGCCCGCCGGAAAGACTCACCACCATATATTTT. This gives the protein CASSPPERLTTIYF.

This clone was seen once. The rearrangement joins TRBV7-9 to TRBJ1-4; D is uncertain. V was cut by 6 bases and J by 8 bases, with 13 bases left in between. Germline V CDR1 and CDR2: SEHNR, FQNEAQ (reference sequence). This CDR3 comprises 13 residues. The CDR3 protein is CASSFQEGEKLFF. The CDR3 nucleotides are TGTGCCAGCAGTTTCCAAGAGGGAGAAAAACTGTTTTTT.

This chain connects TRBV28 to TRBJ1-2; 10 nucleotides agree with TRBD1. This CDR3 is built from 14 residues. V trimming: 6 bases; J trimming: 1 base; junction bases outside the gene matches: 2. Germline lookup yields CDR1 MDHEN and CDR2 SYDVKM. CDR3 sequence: CASRRTGGNYGYTF. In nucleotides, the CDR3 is TGTGCCAGCAGGCGGACAGGGGGTAACTATGGCTACACCTTC.

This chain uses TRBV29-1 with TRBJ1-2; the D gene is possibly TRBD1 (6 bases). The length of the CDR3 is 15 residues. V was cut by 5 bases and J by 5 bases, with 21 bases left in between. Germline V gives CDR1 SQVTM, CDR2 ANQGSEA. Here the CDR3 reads CSVSFYRNRVYGYTF. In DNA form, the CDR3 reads TGCAGCGTTTCGTTCTATCGGAACAGGGTATATGGCTACACCTTC.

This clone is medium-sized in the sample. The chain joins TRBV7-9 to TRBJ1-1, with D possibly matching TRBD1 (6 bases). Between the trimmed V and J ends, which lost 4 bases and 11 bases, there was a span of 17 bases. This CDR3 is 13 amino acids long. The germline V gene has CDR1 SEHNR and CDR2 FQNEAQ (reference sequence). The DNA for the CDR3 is TGTGCCAGCAGCTCCTCAACAGGGAGATCTGCTTTCTTT. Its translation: CASSSSTGRSAFF.

The CDR3 loop is CASVRTGKTEAFF. In DNA form, the CDR3 reads TGTGCCAGCGTCAGGACAGGGAAGACTGAAGCTTTCTTT. The V gene is TRBV28, the J gene TRBJ1-1; TRBD1 agrees at 8 bases. V lost 8 bases, J lost 5 bases, and 7 bases stayed unmatched. Germline V gives CDR1 MDHEN, CDR2 SYDVKM. The CDR3 spans 13 residues.

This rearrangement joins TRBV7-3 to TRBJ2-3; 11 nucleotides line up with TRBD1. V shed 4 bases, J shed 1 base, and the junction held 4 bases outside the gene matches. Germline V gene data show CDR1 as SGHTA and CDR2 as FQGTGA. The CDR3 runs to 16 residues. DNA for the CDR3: TGTGCCAGCAGCTCGGACAGGGGGCGTGGCACAGATACGCAGTATTTT. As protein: CASSSDRGRGTDTQYF.

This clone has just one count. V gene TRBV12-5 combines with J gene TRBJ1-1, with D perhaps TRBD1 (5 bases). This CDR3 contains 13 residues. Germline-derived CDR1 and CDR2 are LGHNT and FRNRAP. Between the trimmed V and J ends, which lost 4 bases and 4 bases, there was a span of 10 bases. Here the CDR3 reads CASGYSGLTEAFF. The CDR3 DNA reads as TGTGCTAGTGGTTACTCGGGACTCACTGAAGCTTTCTTT.

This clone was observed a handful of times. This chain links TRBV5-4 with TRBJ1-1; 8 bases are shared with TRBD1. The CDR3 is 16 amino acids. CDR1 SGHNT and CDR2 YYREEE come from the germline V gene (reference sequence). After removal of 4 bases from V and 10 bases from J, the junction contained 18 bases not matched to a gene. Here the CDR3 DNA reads TGTGCCAGCAGCCAGGGGGCAGGGAAACTGATTTTTTCAGCTTTCTTT. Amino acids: CASSQGAGKLIFSAFF.

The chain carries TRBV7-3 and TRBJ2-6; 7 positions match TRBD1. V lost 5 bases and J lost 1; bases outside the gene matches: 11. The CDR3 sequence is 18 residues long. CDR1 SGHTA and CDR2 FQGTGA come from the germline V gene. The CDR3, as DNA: TGTGCCAGCAGCACCGGGACAGCCCCGGGGTCTGGGGCCAACGTCCTGACTTTC. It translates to CASSTGTAPGSGANVLTF.

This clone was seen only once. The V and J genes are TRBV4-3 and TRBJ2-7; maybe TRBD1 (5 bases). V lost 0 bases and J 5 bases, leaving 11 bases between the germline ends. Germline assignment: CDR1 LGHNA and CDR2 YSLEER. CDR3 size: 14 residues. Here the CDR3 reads CASSQDRDYNEQYF. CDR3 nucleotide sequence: TGCGCCAGCAGCCAAGACAGGGATTATAACGAGCAGTACTTC.

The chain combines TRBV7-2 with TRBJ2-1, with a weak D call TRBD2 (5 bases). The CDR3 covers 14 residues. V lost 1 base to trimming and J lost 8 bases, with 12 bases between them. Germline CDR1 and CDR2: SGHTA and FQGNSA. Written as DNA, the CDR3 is TGTGCCAGCAGCTTAGGGCCACCCGGGGATGAGCAGTTCTTC. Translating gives CASSLGPPGDEQFF. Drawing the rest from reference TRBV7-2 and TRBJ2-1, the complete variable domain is GAGVSQSPSNKVTEKGKDVELRCDPISGHTALYWYRQSLGQGLEFLIYFQGNSAPDKSGLPSDRFSAERTGGSVSTLTIQRTQQEDSAVYLCASSLGPPGDEQFFGPGTRLTVL.

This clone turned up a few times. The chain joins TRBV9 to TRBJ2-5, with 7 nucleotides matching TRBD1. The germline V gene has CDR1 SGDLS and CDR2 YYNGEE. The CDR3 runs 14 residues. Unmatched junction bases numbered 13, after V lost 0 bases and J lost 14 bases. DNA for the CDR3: TGTGCCAGCAGCGTAGGAGGGGACAGAGGAACGACTTACTTC. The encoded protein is CASSVGGDRGTTYF.

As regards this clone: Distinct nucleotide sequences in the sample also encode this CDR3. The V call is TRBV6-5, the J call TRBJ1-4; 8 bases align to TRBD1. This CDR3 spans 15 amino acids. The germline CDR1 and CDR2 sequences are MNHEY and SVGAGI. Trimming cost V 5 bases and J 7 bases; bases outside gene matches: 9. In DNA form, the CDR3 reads TGTGCCAGCAGTCCCGTCAGGGGGCTTGGTGAAAAACTGTTTTTT. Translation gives CASSPVRGLGEKLFF.

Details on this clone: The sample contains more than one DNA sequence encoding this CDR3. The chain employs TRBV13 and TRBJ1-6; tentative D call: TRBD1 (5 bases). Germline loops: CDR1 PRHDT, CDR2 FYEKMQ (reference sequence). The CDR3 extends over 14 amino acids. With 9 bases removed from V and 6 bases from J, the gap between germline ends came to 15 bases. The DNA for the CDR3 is TGTGCCAGTAGTTGGGGGGGAAGTAATTCACCCCTCCACTTT. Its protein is CASSWGGSNSPLHF.

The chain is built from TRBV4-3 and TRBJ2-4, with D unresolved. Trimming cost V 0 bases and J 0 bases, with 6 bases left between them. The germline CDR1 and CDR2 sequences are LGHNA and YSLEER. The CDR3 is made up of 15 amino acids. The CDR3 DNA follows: TGCGCCAGCAGCCAAGAGCCACTAGCCAAAAACATTCAGTACTTC. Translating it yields CASSQEPLAKNIQYF.

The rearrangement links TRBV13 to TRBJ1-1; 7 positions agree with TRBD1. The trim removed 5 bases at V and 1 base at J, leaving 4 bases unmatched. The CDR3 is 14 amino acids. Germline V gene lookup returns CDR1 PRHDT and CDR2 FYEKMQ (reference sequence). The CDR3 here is CASSPGQKNTEAFF. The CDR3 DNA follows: TGTGCCAGCAGCCCGGGACAGAAGAACACTGAAGCTTTCTTT.

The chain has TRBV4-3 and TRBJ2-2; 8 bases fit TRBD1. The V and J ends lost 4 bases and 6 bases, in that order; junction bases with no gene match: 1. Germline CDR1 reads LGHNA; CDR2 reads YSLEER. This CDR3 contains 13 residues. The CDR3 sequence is CASSPDRAGELFF. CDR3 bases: TGCGCCAGCAGCCCGGACAGGGCCGGGGAGCTGTTTTTT.

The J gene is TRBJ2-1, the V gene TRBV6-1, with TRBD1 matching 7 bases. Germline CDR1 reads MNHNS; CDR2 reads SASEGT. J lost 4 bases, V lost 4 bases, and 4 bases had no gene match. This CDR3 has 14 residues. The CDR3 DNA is TGTGCCAGCAGTGTGACACAGGGGTACAATGAGCAGTTCTTC. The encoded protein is CASSVTQGYNEQFF.

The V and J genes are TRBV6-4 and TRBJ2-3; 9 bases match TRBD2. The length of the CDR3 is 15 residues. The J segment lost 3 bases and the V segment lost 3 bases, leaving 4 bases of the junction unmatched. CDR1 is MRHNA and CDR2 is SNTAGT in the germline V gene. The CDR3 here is CASSEVAGVTDTQYF. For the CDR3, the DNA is TGTGCCAGCAGTGAGGTAGCGGGGGTAACAGATACGCAGTATTTT.

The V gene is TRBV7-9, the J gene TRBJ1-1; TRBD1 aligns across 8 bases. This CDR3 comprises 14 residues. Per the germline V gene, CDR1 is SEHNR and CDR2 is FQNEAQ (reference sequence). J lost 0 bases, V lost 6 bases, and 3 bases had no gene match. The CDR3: CASSYRGLNTEAFF. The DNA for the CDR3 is TGTGCCAGCAGTTACAGGGGGTTGAACACTGAAGCTTTCTTT.

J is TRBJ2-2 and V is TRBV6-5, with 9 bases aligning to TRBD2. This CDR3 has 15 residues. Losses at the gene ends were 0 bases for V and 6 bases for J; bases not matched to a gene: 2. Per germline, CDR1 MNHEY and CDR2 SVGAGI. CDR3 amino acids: CASSYSGGGAGELFF. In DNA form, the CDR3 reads TGTGCCAGCAGTTACTCTGGCGGGGGGGCCGGGGAGCTGTTTTTT.

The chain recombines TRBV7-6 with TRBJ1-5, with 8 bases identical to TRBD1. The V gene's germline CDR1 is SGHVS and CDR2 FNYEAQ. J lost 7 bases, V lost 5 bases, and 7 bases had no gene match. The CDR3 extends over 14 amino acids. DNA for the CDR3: TGTGCCAGCAGCCCGCTGACAGGGGCACAGCCCCAGCATTTT. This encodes CASSPLTGAQPQHF.

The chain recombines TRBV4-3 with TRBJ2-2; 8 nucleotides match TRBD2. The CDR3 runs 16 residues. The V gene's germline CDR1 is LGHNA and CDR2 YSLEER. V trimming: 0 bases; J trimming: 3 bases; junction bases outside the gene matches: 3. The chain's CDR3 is CASSQDLGLDTGELFF. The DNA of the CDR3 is TGCGCCAGCAGCCAAGATTTGGGACTAGACACCGGGGAGCTGTTTTTT.

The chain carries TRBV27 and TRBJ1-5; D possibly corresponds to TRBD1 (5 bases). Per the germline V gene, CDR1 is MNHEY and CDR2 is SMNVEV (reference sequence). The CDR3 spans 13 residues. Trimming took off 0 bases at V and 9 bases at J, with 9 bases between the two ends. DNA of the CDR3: TGTGCCAGCAGTTTATCGCCTGGGGCGCCCCAGCATTTT. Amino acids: CASSLSPGAPQHF.

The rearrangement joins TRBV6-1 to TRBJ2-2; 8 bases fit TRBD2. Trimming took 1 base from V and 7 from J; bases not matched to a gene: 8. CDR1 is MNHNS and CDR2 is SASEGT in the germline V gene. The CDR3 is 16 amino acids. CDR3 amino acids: CASSEEAGAGSGELFF. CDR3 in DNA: TGTGCCAGCAGTGAAGAAGCGGGGGCCGGGAGCGGGGAGCTGTTTTTT.